These 20 T cell receptor beta chains originate from one sample sequenced in a study of cytomegalovirus exposure and HLA in healthy donors (dated by TCRdb to the late 2010s). Library preparation was by the immunoSEQ multiplex PCR assay. For the multiplex PCR, a mixture combining 60 forward primers for TCR Vbeta segments and 13 reverse primers for TCR Jbeta segments was used. TCRdb re-hosts the immuneACCESS table, in-frame sequences only. Its copies lack some clones; in the studies checked, an unresolved V gene accounts for under half of them, and the cause for the rest is not known. This sample comprises a few hundred thousand clones, around 80% of them detected only once. About 0.58% of the sample is taken by the ten largest. The specimen was PBMCs. The receptors derive from a middle-aged woman in good health and CMV-seronegative.

J is TRBJ2-7 and V is TRBV7-2, with TRBD2 as a possible D gene (5 bases). This CDR3 comprises 13 residues. CDR1 and CDR2 (germline): SGHTA, FQGNSA. V lost 4 bases and J 2 bases, leaving 9 bases between the germline ends. This CDR3 is CASSSRGTYEQYF. The CDR3 DNA reads as TGTGCCAGCAGCTCACGAGGGACCTACGAGCAGTACTTC.

About this clone itself: Compared with germline, one end of the junction differs, possibly owing to a read error. This chain joins TRBV30 and TRBJ1-3; the match to TRBD1 covers 7 bases. The CDR3 has 11 residues. Germline CDR1 is GTSNPN and CDR2 is SVGIG (reference sequence). The CDR3 DNA sequence: TGTGCCTGGAGAATCGGACAGGTCGCCTTTTTT. The encoded protein is CAWRIGQVAFF.

The CDR3 here is CASNGLAGIQETQYF. CDR3 DNA: TGTGCCAGCAACGGACTAGCGGGTATTCAAGAGACCCAGTACTTC. The V call is TRBV6-1, the J call TRBJ2-5; 11 bases fit TRBD2. This CDR3 spans 15 amino acids. V gave up 7 bases and J gave up 2 bases; unmatched junction bases: 6. The V gene's germline CDR1 is MNHNS and CDR2 SASEGT.

The chain uses TRBV18 and TRBJ2-2; TRBD2 might be the D (6 bases). V lost 3 bases, J lost 4 bases, and 6 bases lay in between. Germline loops: CDR1 KGHSH, CDR2 LQKENI. The CDR3 is 13 residues long. This CDR3 reads CASSPGGTGELFF. The CDR3 nucleotides read TGTGCCAGCTCACCGGGGGGCACCGGGGAGCTGTTTTTT.

CDR3 amino acids: CASSLRLAGAPYNEQFF. The CDR3 DNA reads as TGTGCCAGCAGCTTAAGATTAGCGGGGGCCCCCTACAATGAGCAGTTCTTC. The chain joins TRBV11-2 to TRBJ2-1; 9 bases map to TRBD2. V lost 2 bases to trimming and J lost 2 bases; unmatched junction nucleotides: 7. The CDR3 consists of 17 residues. Germline-derived CDR1 and CDR2 are SGHAT and FQNNGV.

V is TRBV7-9 and J is TRBJ1-4, with 7 bases matching TRBD1. This CDR3 comprises 15 residues. Germline V gives CDR1 SEHNR, CDR2 FQNEAQ (reference sequence). V dropped 5 bases and J dropped 7; count of bases not matched to a gene: 10. CDR3 region: CASSPFGDRSEKLFF. CDR3 sequence (DNA): TGTGCCAGCAGCCCCTTTGGGGACAGAAGTGAAAAACTGTTTTTT. Complete variable domain (other parts from reference TRBV7-9 and TRBJ1-4): DTGVSQNPRHKITKRGQNVTFRCDPISEHNRLYWYRQTLGQGPEFLTYFQNEAQLEKSRLLSDRFSAERPKGSFSTLEIQRTEQGDSAMYLCASSPFGDRSEKLFFGSGTQLSVL.

The chain is built from TRBV5-6 and TRBJ1-2; a weak D match, TRBD1 (6 bases). V lost 0 bases to trimming and J lost 4 bases, with 10 bases between them. CDR1 and CDR2 (germline): SGHDT, YYEEEE. The CDR3 runs 14 residues. The CDR3 DNA sequence: TGTGCCAGCAGCTTGGTTCCGGACAGCTATGGCTACACCTTC. Its translation is CASSLVPDSYGYTF.

This chain links TRBV7-2 with TRBJ1-5; no clear D. CDR1 is SGHTA, CDR2 FQGNSA, per germline. Trimming left V 2 bases short and J 11 bases short, with 16 bases between. CDR3 size: 14 residues. The CDR3, as DNA: TGTGCCAGCAGCTTATACGGAGACCTTTTGGCCCAGCATTTT. Translating it yields CASSLYGDLLAQHF.

The chain couples TRBV9 to TRBJ2-1, with 12 bases identical to TRBD2. The CDR3 consists of 15 residues. V was pared by 0 bases and J by 7 bases, with 2 bases of the junction left unmatched. From germline, CDR1 is SGDLS and CDR2 YYNGEE. The CDR3 spells CASSVGTSGVNEQFF. CDR3 nucleotide sequence: TGTGCCAGCAGCGTAGGGACTAGCGGGGTTAATGAGCAGTTCTTC.

This rearrangement joins TRBV5-1 to TRBJ2-1; 7 bases fit TRBD2. Germline loops: CDR1 SGHRS, CDR2 YFSETQ. CDR3 size: 16 residues. V lost 8 bases and J lost 5; bases outside the gene matches: 16. The CDR3 nucleotides are TGCGCCAGTTACCGGGGGGACTTTAAAGACGACAATGAGCAGTTCTTC. Its translation is CASYRGDFKDDNEQFF.

This chain joins TRBV18 and TRBJ1-2; 10 nucleotides line up with TRBD1. Per germline, CDR1 KGHSH and CDR2 LQKENI. This CDR3 has 16 residues. Losses at the gene ends were 3 bases for V and 7 bases for J; bases not matched to a gene: 11. The CDR3 DNA reads TGTGCCAGCTCACCCCGAGCGGACAGGGGGGTTAGTGGCTACACCTTC. Translation gives CASSPRADRGVSGYTF.

This chain joins TRBV10-2 and TRBJ1-2, with 7 positions matching TRBD1. There are 11 residues in the CDR3. The V gene end was trimmed by 4 bases and the J gene end by 14 bases; junction bases not matched to a gene: 7. The germline CDR1 and CDR2 sequences are WSHSY and SAAADI. CDR3 in amino acids: CASSGDRVKTF. The CDR3, as DNA: TGCGCCAGCAGTGGCGACAGGGTCAAAACCTTC.

The gene calls are TRBV11-3 and TRBJ2-7; D possibly corresponds to TRBD2 (5 bases). Germline lookup yields CDR1 SGHNT and CDR2 YENEEA. This CDR3 region has 13 residues. Trimming took off 5 bases at V and 8 bases at J, with 16 bases between the two ends. The CDR3 nucleotides are TGTGCCAGCAGCGTTCCCCCGGGGAGCAAGCAGTACTTC. Translation gives CASSVPPGSKQYF.

The chain joins TRBV2 to TRBJ2-5; D remains unclear. The CDR3 contains 12 residues. Trimming took off 5 bases at V and 5 bases at J, with 9 bases between the two ends. The germline V gene has CDR1 SNHLY and CDR2 FYNNEI. The CDR3 DNA sequence: TGTGCCAGCAGTCAGCTGGAGGAGACCCAGTACTTC. It codes for CASSQLEETQYF. Looking up the rest from reference TRBV2 and TRBJ2-5 gives the full variable domain: EPEVTQTPSHQVTQMGQEVILRCVPISNHLYFYWYRQILGQKVEFLVSFYNNEISEKSEIFDDQFSVERPDGSNFTLKIRSTKLEDSAMYFCASSQLEETQYFGPGTRLLVL.

The chain joins TRBV30 to TRBJ1-3, with TRBD1 as a possible D gene (5 bases). CDR1 and CDR2 (germline): GTSNPN, SVGIG (reference sequence). Between the trimmed V and J ends, which lost 3 bases and 3 bases, there was a span of 12 bases. The CDR3 has 14 residues. The CDR3 DNA follows: TGTGCCTGGAGGCGGTCGGGGGTTGGAAACACCATATATTTT. As protein: CAWRRSGVGNTIYF.

A word on this clone: Its ends do not fully match the called genes, so a read error is possible. V usage is TRBV7-7 and J usage is TRBJ1-3, with TRBD1 matching 7 bases. This CDR3 comprises 13 residues. Per germline, CDR1 SSHAT and CDR2 FNYEAQ (reference sequence). The CDR3 loop is CASSPDRGNTIYF. The CDR3 DNA reads as TGTGCTAGCAGCCCGGACAGGGGAAACACCATATATTTT.

J is TRBJ2-5 and V is TRBV10-3; D is undetermined. There are 12 residues in the CDR3. Germline lookup yields CDR1 ENHRY and CDR2 SYGVKD. Deletions cut 8 bases from V and 5 bases from J, with 12 bases between. The DNA for the CDR3 is TGTGCCATCGCGGAGTCACGGGAGACCCAGTACTTC. It encodes CAIAESRETQYF.

Concerning this clone: The sample has other DNA sequences that encode this CDR3 too. This chain joins TRBV18 and TRBJ1-5; weak D call: TRBD1 (5 bases). The CDR3 contains 15 residues. The germline V gene encodes CDR1 KGHSH and CDR2 LQKENI. Trimming took 1 base from V and 2 from J, leaving 9 bases between them. This CDR3 is CASSPRGGGNQPQHF. In nucleotides, the CDR3 is TGTGCCAGCTCACCACGCGGGGGAGGCAATCAGCCCCAGCATTTT.

The rearrangement links TRBV5-1 to TRBJ2-7; 11 nucleotides line up with TRBD2. Germline assignment: CDR1 SGHRS and CDR2 YFSETQ. V lost 1 base and J lost 6; bases outside the gene matches: 3. This CDR3 has 14 residues. CDR3: CASSLTSGGIEQYF. The CDR3 bases are TGCGCCAGCAGCTTGACTAGCGGGGGTATCGAGCAGTACTTC.

This chain links TRBV7-2 with TRBJ1-3; 9 bases align to TRBD1. The V gene's germline CDR1 is SGHTA and CDR2 FQGNSA. Unmatched junction bases numbered 3, after V lost 4 bases and J lost 2 bases. This CDR3 comprises 15 residues. CDR3 in amino acids: CASSSRDRAGNTIYF. In nucleotides, the CDR3 is TGTGCCAGCAGCTCCCGGGACAGGGCTGGAAACACCATATATTTT. Together with reference TRBV7-2 and TRBJ1-3, the CDR3 gives the full variable domain: GAGVSQSPSNKVTEKGKDVELRCDPISGHTALYWYRQSLGQGLEFLIYFQGNSAPDKSGLPSDRFSAERTGGSVSTLTIQRTQQEDSAVYLCASSSRDRAGNTIYFGEGSWLTVV.